The 30 T cell receptor beta chains below come from one sample, sequenced in a study of cytomegalovirus exposure and HLA in healthy donors. With 60 Vbeta and 13 Jbeta primers, the PCR was carried out. Profiled with immunoSEQ multiplex PCR; TCRdb holds only in-frame clones, not every one. The sample shows about 190,000 clones, roughly nine tenths of them seen only once. The sample comprised PBMCs. The receptors come from a boy aged 2 to 9 in good health and CMV-seronegative.

In this sample, this clone turned up a few times. V usage is TRBV30 and J usage is TRBJ2-7; D is possibly TRBD2 (6 bases). This CDR3 has 14 amino acids. The V and J ends lost 0 bases and 0 bases respectively, with 9 bases between them. CDR1 GTSNPN and CDR2 SVGIG come from the germline V gene (reference sequence). This CDR3 is CAWSVGTFSYEQYF. The CDR3 region has the DNA TGTGCCTGGAGTGTAGGGACTTTCTCCTACGAGCAGTACTTC.

The chain is built from TRBV27 and TRBJ1-1; D remains unclear. V gave up 4 bases and J gave up 1 base, with 7 bases separating them. The CDR3 is 13 residues long. Germline values: CDR1 MNHEY, CDR2 SMNVEV (reference sequence). The CDR3 sequence: CASSWATNTEAFF. The DNA of the CDR3 is TGTGCCAGCAGTTGGGCAACGAACACTGAAGCTTTCTTT.

This clone has a handful of counts. V usage is TRBV2 and J usage is TRBJ1-1; 9 bases are shared with TRBD1. There are 16 residues in the CDR3. Germline assignment: CDR1 SNHLY and CDR2 FYNNEI. Trimming took 2 bases from V and 0 from J; bases not matched to a gene: 4. CDR3 residues: CASSEYGTGLNTEAFF. CDR3 DNA sequence: TGTGCCAGCAGTGAATACGGGACAGGGTTGAACACTGAAGCTTTCTTT.

The genes are TRBV5-5 and TRBJ2-2, with a possible D match to TRBD1 (6 bases). This CDR3 comprises 17 residues. V was pared by 0 bases and J by 7 bases, with 19 bases between. Germline loops: CDR1 SGHKS, CDR2 YYEKEE (reference sequence). The CDR3 DNA reads as TGTGCCAGCAGCTTGGCCCCTGGTCCAGGGGCTGGCGGGGAGCTGTTTTTT. Translating gives CASSLAPGPGAGGELFF. Supplemented by reference TRBV5-5 and TRBJ2-2, the full variable domain reads DAGVTQSPTHLIKTRGQQVTLRCSPISGHKSVSWYQQVLGQGPQFIFQYYEKEERGRGNFPDRFSARQFPNYSSELNVNALLLGDSALYLCASSLAPGPGAGGELFFGEGSRLTVL.

This sequence joins TRBV6-5 and TRBJ1-2; TRBD1 matches 8 bases. V gave up 5 bases and J gave up 5 bases; unmatched junction bases: 10. The CDR3 consists of 15 residues. Looked up from germline, CDR1 is MNHEY and CDR2 is SVGAGI. The CDR3 bases are TGTGCCAGCAGTCTCCCGGGGGACAGGCTATATGGCTACACCTTC. It yields the protein CASSLPGDRLYGYTF.

The chain carries TRBV2 and TRBJ1-2; no definite D call. The CDR3 is 12 residues long. Germline assignment: CDR1 SNHLY and CDR2 FYNNEI. The V end was cut by 4 bases, the J end by 3 bases, with 6 bases between. CDR3 protein: CASSGEDYGYTF. CDR3 sequence (DNA): TGTGCCAGCAGTGGGGAGGACTATGGCTACACCTTC.

This clone was recorded only once. The chain employs TRBV6-5 and TRBJ2-7; 7 bases align to TRBD1. The ends lost 6 bases at V and 6 bases at J; junction bases unmatched: 11. In germline, CDR1 is MNHEY, CDR2 SVGAGI. This CDR3 is 14 amino acids long. The CDR3 sequence: CASRPDRVGSEQYF. The CDR3 nucleotides read TGTGCCAGCAGGCCCGACAGGGTAGGAAGCGAGCAGTACTTC.

This clone appeared a single time. CDR3 sequence: CASSLSGEGNSPLHF. The CDR3 nucleotides are TGTGCCAGCAGTTTATCAGGGGAGGGTAATTCACCCCTCCACTTT. The chain is built from TRBV28 and TRBJ1-6; D perhaps matches TRBD1 (6 bases). The CDR3 runs 15 residues. Germline V lookup: CDR1 MDHEN, CDR2 SYDVKM. The germline V and J ends were trimmed by 1 base and 6 bases, with 10 bases remaining between them.

This sequence joins TRBV6-1 and TRBJ1-2; 12 nucleotides line up with TRBD1. CDR1 MNHNS and CDR2 SASEGT come from the germline V gene. The CDR3 covers 15 residues. V lost 5 bases to trimming and J lost 6 bases; unmatched junction nucleotides: 7. The CDR3 sequence is CASSPRDRGRNGYTF. The CDR3 coding sequence is TGTGCCAGCAGTCCCCGGGACAGGGGGCGAAATGGCTACACCTTC.

V gene TRBV7-8 combines with J gene TRBJ2-1; D perhaps matches TRBD2 (6 bases). CDR3 length equals 16 residues. Trimming took off 0 bases at V and 0 bases at J, with 9 bases between the two ends. CDR1 is SGHVS, CDR2 FQNEAQ, per germline. CDR3 sequence: CASSLAPRGSYNEQFF. CDR3 nucleotides: TGTGCCAGCAGCTTAGCGCCGCGGGGCTCCTACAATGAGCAGTTCTTC.

The chain recombines TRBV6-1 with TRBJ1-1; weak D call: TRBD1 (6 bases). CDR3 length: 15 residues. Looked up from germline, CDR1 is MNHNS and CDR2 is SASEGT. Trimming stripped 6 bases from V and 5 bases from J, with 19 bases between. CDR3 amino acids: CASRVTTGLGTEAFF. In DNA, the CDR3 is TGTGCCAGCAGGGTAACCACAGGGTTAGGGACTGAAGCTTTCTTT.

The V gene is TRBV6-1, the J gene TRBJ2-5; 10 bases line up with TRBD1. Germline V CDR1 and CDR2: MNHNS, SASEGT. With 3 bases clipped from V and 4 bases from J, the junction kept 5 bases outside the gene matches. CDR3 length: 15 amino acids. The CDR3 bases are TGTGCCAGCAGTGACGGACAGGGGGTTGGAGAGACCCAGTACTTC. The encoded protein is CASSDGQGVGETQYF.

Concerning this clone: Germline and junction disagree at one end, which may indicate a read error. Other DNA variants within this sample encode the same CDR3. This rearrangement joins TRBV19 to TRBJ2-7; the match to TRBD2 covers 12 bases. The CDR3 totals 13 residues. Per the germline V gene, CDR1 is LNHDA and CDR2 is SQIVND (reference sequence). The CDR3 sequence: CASRTSGTYEQYF. CDR3 in DNA: TGTGCCAGCCGGACTAGCGGGACCTACGAACAGTACTTC.

Only a few counts were recorded for this clone. The chain combines TRBV6-1 with TRBJ2-7; D is perhaps TRBD1 (6 bases). V shed 7 bases and J shed 4 bases, with 17 bases lying between them. Germline V gene sequence: CDR1 MNHNS, CDR2 SASEGT. CDR3 length: 14 amino acids. The CDR3 DNA is TGTGCCAGCAAGGAACCAGGGGCCGAATACGAGCAGTACTTC. This translates into CASKEPGAEYEQYF.

The chain is built from TRBV27 and TRBJ2-1, with 8 nucleotides matching TRBD2. Unmatched junction bases numbered 13, after V lost 7 bases and J lost 8 bases. The CDR3 sequence is 15 residues long. Germline loops: CDR1 MNHEY, CDR2 SMNVEV (reference sequence). The CDR3 loop reads CASKGGGHTTHEQFF. The CDR3 DNA follows: TGTGCCAGCAAGGGCGGGGGGCACACCACCCATGAGCAGTTCTTC.

The chain couples TRBV7-6 to TRBJ2-5; maybe TRBD2 (6 bases). Germline lookup yields CDR1 SGHVS and CDR2 FNYEAQ. The CDR3 has 20 amino acids. The V gene lost 4 bases and the J gene lost 2 bases, with 29 bases spanning the gap. DNA of the CDR3: TGTGCCAGCAGCTCCACTCCAAGGACCTCTGGCGGGGCACTTCAAGAGACCCAGTACTTC. It yields the protein CASSSTPRTSGGALQETQYF.

The V and J genes are TRBV5-1 and TRBJ2-3; D possibly corresponds to TRBD2 (6 bases). The CDR3 is 15 residues long. Germline CDR1 SGHRS, CDR2 YFSETQ. The V end lost 3 bases, the J end lost 0 bases, and 11 bases lay between the germline ends. CDR3 protein: CASSWGDSSTDTQYF. The CDR3 DNA follows: TGCGCCAGCAGCTGGGGGGACTCTAGCACAGATACGCAGTATTTT. Combining the CDR3 with reference TRBV5-1 and TRBJ2-3 gives the whole variable domain KAGVTQTPRYLIKTRGQQVTLSCSPISGHRSVSWYQQTPGQGLQFLFEYFSETQRNKGNFPGRFSGRQFSNSRSEMNVSTLELGDSALYLCASSWGDSSTDTQYFGPGTRLTVL.

The genes are TRBV7-8 and TRBJ2-1; TRBD2 matches 12 bases. This CDR3 is 15 amino acids long. The V segment lost 5 bases and the J segment 9 bases; nucleotides outside the gene matches: 8. CDR1 is SGHVS and CDR2 is FQNEAQ in the germline V gene. CDR3 loop: CASSIGLAGMVEQFF. CDR3 sequence (DNA): TGTGCCAGCAGCATCGGACTAGCGGGAATGGTTGAGCAGTTCTTC.

This clone occurred a few times. The J gene is TRBJ1-2, the V gene TRBV27; 8 bases match TRBD1. Trimming at V came to 3 bases and at J to 7 bases, leaving 4 bases not matched to a gene. This CDR3 comprises 13 residues. Germline V CDR1 and CDR2: MNHEY, SMNVEV (reference sequence). CDR3 sequence: CASSLDRVAGYTF. CDR3 nucleotide sequence: TGTGCCAGCAGTTTGGACAGGGTAGCTGGCTACACCTTC.

The J gene is TRBJ2-3, the V gene TRBV11-3; the D gene is possibly TRBD2 (6 bases). Trimming took 5 bases from V and 5 from J, leaving 14 bases between them. There are 14 residues in the CDR3. CDR1 is SGHNT and CDR2 is YENEEA in the germline V gene. The CDR3 DNA follows: TGTGCCAGCAGCCCTAGGCGGAGGGAAGATACGCAGTATTTT. Amino acid sequence: CASSPRRREDTQYF.

The chain has TRBV28 and TRBJ1-1, with D unresolved. V lost 2 bases and J 3 bases, leaving 10 bases between the germline ends. Germline V gives CDR1 MDHEN, CDR2 SYDVKM. The CDR3 extends over 14 amino acids. This CDR3 is CASSLAVADTEAFF. Here the CDR3 DNA reads TGTGCCAGCAGTTTAGCAGTGGCTGACACTGAAGCTTTCTTT.

The J gene is TRBJ1-5, the V gene TRBV30, with D possibly TRBD1 on 5 matching bases. There are 14 residues in the CDR3. V was clipped by 0 bases and J by 4 bases, with 10 bases between them. Germline values: CDR1 GTSNPN, CDR2 SVGIG (reference sequence). The CDR3: CAWSVRPGNQPQHF. The CDR3 nucleotides read TGTGCCTGGAGTGTAAGGCCAGGGAATCAGCCCCAGCATTTT. Supplemented by reference TRBV30 and TRBJ1-5, the full variable domain reads SQTIHQWPATLVQPVGSPLSLECTVEGTSNPNLYWYRQAAGRGLQLLFYSVGIGQISSEVPQNLSASRPQDRQFILSSKKLLLSDSGFYLCAWSVRPGNQPQHFGDGTRLSIL.

This clone has a handful of counts. The chain combines TRBV6-1 with TRBJ1-3; D is ambiguous. The CDR3 consists of 15 residues. Germline CDR1 MNHNS, CDR2 SASEGT. Trimming shortened V by 6 bases and J by 0 bases, and 12 bases separated the two germline ends. In nucleotides, the CDR3 is TGTGCCAGCAGAGATACTGCACTCTCTGGAAACACCATATATTTT. Its translation: CASRDTALSGNTIYF.

This rearrangement joins TRBV25-1 to TRBJ2-7, with 12 bases fitting TRBD2. CDR1 and CDR2 from the germline V gene are MGHDK and SYGVNS. Trimming cost V 2 bases and J 7 bases; bases outside gene matches: 6. The CDR3 contains 15 residues. The CDR3 sequence is CASSELLAGGWEQYF. In DNA form, the CDR3 reads TGTGCCAGCAGTGAACTGCTAGCGGGAGGGTGGGAGCAGTACTTC.

The V and J genes are TRBV19 and TRBJ2-1, with TRBD2 matching over 7 bases. J was trimmed by 4 bases and V by 5 bases; bases with no gene match: 5. Germline-derived CDR1 and CDR2 are LNHDA and SQIVND (reference sequence). The CDR3 has 14 amino acids. The CDR3 DNA follows: TGTGCCAGTAGTGGATCTAGCGGATACAATGAGCAGTTCTTC. Amino acid sequence: CASSGSSGYNEQFF.

The rearrangement uses TRBV5-1 and TRBJ2-7; TRBD2 matches 13 bases. The V segment lost 4 bases and the J segment 1 base; nucleotides outside the gene matches: 5. The CDR3 length is 16 residues. From germline, CDR1 is SGHRS and CDR2 YFSETQ. CDR3 DNA sequence: TGCGCCAGCAGCCACCCACTAGCGGGAGGGTCCTACGAGCAGTACTTC. Encoded protein: CASSHPLAGGSYEQYF.

The chain joins TRBV28 to TRBJ2-1; no clear D. Germline lookup yields CDR1 MDHEN and CDR2 SYDVKM. V was clipped by 6 bases and J by 7 bases, with 10 bases between them. This CDR3 comprises 12 residues. CDR3 in DNA: TGTGCCAGCAGCTCTAGTCCTAATGAGCAGTTCTTC. It is translated as CASSSSPNEQFF.

The V gene is TRBV6-1, the J gene TRBJ2-5, with 11 bases lining up with TRBD1. The CDR3 length is 15 residues. V lost 5 bases and J lost 5; bases outside the gene matches: 7. CDR1 MNHNS and CDR2 SASEGT come from the germline V gene. The CDR3 reads CASSHRTGGWETQYF. Written as DNA, the CDR3 is TGTGCCAGCAGTCATCGGACAGGGGGCTGGGAGACCCAGTACTTC.

This clone was seen a handful of times. The chain employs TRBV19 and TRBJ2-1; 10 nucleotides line up with TRBD2. Germline lookup yields CDR1 LNHDA and CDR2 SQIVND (reference sequence). The CDR3 sequence is 14 residues long. Trimming took 5 bases from V and 4 from J; bases not matched to a gene: 2. As DNA, the CDR3 is TGTGCCAGTAGTCAGCGGGGGGGTTACAATGAGCAGTTCTTC. Translated: CASSQRGGYNEQFF.

The CDR3 coding sequence is TGTGCCAGCAGCCATAGCCCAACTCGGAGGTTTGGAAACACCATATATTTT. Translated, it gives CASSHSPTRRFGNTIYF. V gene TRBV28 combines with J gene TRBJ1-3; no firm D call. Trimming pared 6 bases from V and 3 bases from J, leaving 21 bases between. Germline loops: CDR1 MDHEN, CDR2 SYDVKM. The CDR3 is 17 residues long.